The text below deals with one TCR beta chain. Its antigen is undetermined. The sample's time point: week 47, end of study. Doses comprised 300 ug of mutant IDH1 20-mer peptide each, plus topical imiquimod. Tumors from donors were new WHO grade 3 or 4 IDH1-mutant astrocytomas with ATRX loss. This CDR3 is built from 14 residues. CDR1 and CDR2 (germline): MNHNY, SVGAGI (reference sequence). The V end lost 2 bases, the J end lost 7 bases, and 9 bases lay between the germline ends. The entry originates in a study of a mutant IDH1 vaccine in newly diagnosed glioma. Study-wide context: Vaccination began 4-6 weeks post radiotherapy alone, or with temozolomide cycles. The V12 visit happened in week 35, and the V13 visit happened in week 47.

Sequencing used immunoSEQ multiplex PCR; TCRdb keeps in-frame clones, though not all of them. The sample records about 94,000 clones, roughly 90% being singletons. The input for sequencing was PBMCs, taken from a glioma patient whose treatment included an IDH1 peptide vaccine. This chain links TRBV6-6 with TRBJ1-6; D gene uncertain. The origin of this receptor is a woman between 45 and 60 years old with glioma. Written as DNA, the CDR3 is TGTGCCAGCAGTTACGGGCAGACAAATTCACCCCTCCACTTT. This codes for CASSYGQTNSPLHF.